The 21 T cell receptor beta chains below come from one sample, sequenced in a study of T-cell memory formation after mild COVID-19. Using its own MiXCR run on the 5' RACE reads, TCRdb lists one record per CDR3 protein. The sample yields fewer than 650,000 distinct CDR3 sequences, about 20% seen once. Source material: PBMCs or a T cell subset sorted from them (not recorded which). Source of these receptors: an adult woman who had mild COVID-19 (a few samples of this study predate the infection). Cell type and time point are not known.

This clonotype occurred many times. The rearrangement joins TRBV12-3 or TRBV12-4 to TRBJ2-3, with TRBD2 matching over 12 bases. This CDR3 region has 18 residues. Germline trimming cut 6 bases from V and 0 bases from J; bases unmatched to any gene: 10. In DNA, the CDR3 is TGTGCCAGCAGCGACCAGGCGCTAGCGGGGGGGAGCACAGATACGCAGTATTTT. Amino acid sequence: CASSDQALAGGSTDTQYF.

The chain combines TRBV30 with TRBJ2-7; no reliable D call. CDR1 and CDR2 (germline): GTSNPN, SVGIG (reference sequence). The CDR3 length is 15 residues. V shed 0 bases and J shed 0 bases, with 12 bases lying between them. Here the CDR3 DNA reads TGTGCCTGGAGTGTCCGATCAGCCCGCTCCTACGAGCAGTACTTC. Translating it yields CAWSVRSARSYEQYF.

In its sample, this clonotype was seen a few times. The genes are TRBV6-5 and TRBJ2-1; 8 bases align to TRBD1. The CDR3 length is 15 residues. The junction had 3 bases not matched to a gene; V was cut back by 0 bases and J by 5 bases. Germline CDR1 reads MNHEY; CDR2 reads SVGAGI. The DNA for the CDR3 is TGTGCCAGCAGTTACTCAGGGACAGGTAACAATGAGCAGTTCTTC. It codes for CASSYSGTGNNEQFF.

V is TRBV29-1 and J is TRBJ2-5; 8 bases align to TRBD2. The germline V gene encodes CDR1 SQVTM and CDR2 ANQGSEA. CDR3 length equals 14 residues. J was trimmed by 1 base and V by 7 bases; bases with no gene match: 8. The chain's CDR3 is CSARTGGAQETQYF. CDR3 in DNA: TGCAGCGCTCGAACGGGAGGGGCCCAAGAGACCCAGTACTTC.

Only a few counts were recorded for this clonotype. V usage is TRBV5-5 and J usage is TRBJ1-2; 11 positions agree with TRBD1. From germline, CDR1 is SGHKS and CDR2 YYEKEE (reference sequence). The CDR3 sequence is 14 residues long. The V gene end was trimmed by 5 bases and the J gene end by 2 bases; junction bases not matched to a gene: 2. The DNA for the CDR3 is TGTGCCAGCAGTGGGACAGGGGGGAACTATGGCTACACCTTC. Translation: CASSGTGGNYGYTF.

The V call is TRBV7-8, the J call TRBJ1-1; no clear D gene. The CDR3 has 14 amino acids. V gave up 3 bases and J gave up 0 bases, with 8 bases separating them. Germline-derived CDR1 and CDR2 are SGHVS and FQNEAQ. The CDR3 sequence: CASSFNTLNTEAFF. In nucleotides, the CDR3 is TGTGCCAGCAGCTTTAACACCCTGAACACTGAAGCTTTCTTT.

V is TRBV5-5 and J is TRBJ2-2; D gene unclear. Germline CDR1 is SGHKS and CDR2 is YYEKEE (reference sequence). Trimming removed 4 bases at V and 5 bases at J, with 9 bases between. The CDR3 spans 13 residues. The CDR3 coding sequence is TGTGCCAGCAGCCTCTACAGTACCGGGGAGCTGTTTTTT. Protein sequence: CASSLYSTGELFF.

The chain has TRBV28 and TRBJ2-7, with D possibly TRBD1 on 6 matching bases. This CDR3 spans 14 amino acids. CDR1 and CDR2 (germline): MDHEN, SYDVKM. V was cut by 7 bases and J by 7 bases, with 20 bases left in between. The CDR3 region is CASNLRDTPREQYF. CDR3 sequence (DNA): TGTGCCAGCAATCTCCGGGACACTCCTAGGGAGCAGTACTTC.

This clonotype showed up just a few times. This chain connects TRBV7-6 to TRBJ2-7; TRBD1 matches 7 bases. Germline assignment: CDR1 SGHVS and CDR2 FNYEAQ. Trimming at V came to 5 bases and at J to 3 bases, leaving 10 bases not matched to a gene. The CDR3 spans 15 residues. The CDR3 region is CASSQGDGQNYEQYF. The DNA of the CDR3 is TGTGCCAGCAGCCAGGGGGACGGGCAAAACTACGAGCAGTACTTC.

The chain carries TRBV11-3 and TRBJ2-2, with 9 bases matching TRBD2. Losses at the gene ends were 2 bases for V and 1 base for J; bases not matched to a gene: 8. CDR1 SGHNT and CDR2 YENEEA come from the germline V gene. CDR3 size: 18 residues. The CDR3 DNA reads TGTGCCAGCAGCTTAAACTTCCCAGCGGGAGGGAACACCGGGGAGCTGTTTTTT. Translation gives CASSLNFPAGGNTGELFF.

This clonotype has just a few counts. The chain joins TRBV5-1 to TRBJ2-1; TRBD2 matches 7 bases. The CDR3 contains 16 residues. V shed 6 bases, J shed 6 bases, and the junction held 15 bases outside the gene matches. Germline loops: CDR1 SGHRS, CDR2 YFSETQ. CDR3 residues: CASMGGGANGPNEQFF. In DNA, the CDR3 is TGCGCCAGCATGGGGGGAGGGGCGAACGGACCCAATGAGCAGTTCTTC.

The chain joins TRBV7-9 to TRBJ1-1; TRBD1 might be the D (5 bases). Trimming left V 2 bases short and J 0 bases short, with 10 bases between. CDR1 is SEHNR and CDR2 is FQNEAQ in the germline V gene (reference sequence). This CDR3 has 15 residues. CDR3 nucleotides: TGTGCCAGCAGCTTATCGACAGAGATGAACACTGAAGCTTTCTTT. This encodes CASSLSTEMNTEAFF.

Only a few counts were recorded for this clonotype. The chain combines TRBV5-1 with TRBJ2-4; maybe TRBD2 (5 bases). The V gene lost 0 bases and the J gene lost 6 bases, with 13 bases spanning the gap. The length of the CDR3 is 15 residues. Germline V lookup: CDR1 SGHRS, CDR2 YFSETQ. The CDR3 DNA reads as TGCGCCAGCAGCTTGGATGGGGTTCGGGGAAACATTCAGTACTTC. This encodes CASSLDGVRGNIQYF.

This clonotype showed up just a few times. The V call is TRBV12-3 or TRBV12-4, the J call TRBJ2-5, with 9 bases matching TRBD2. This CDR3 is 15 amino acids long. The CDR3 region is CNTLSGGPAPETQYF. The CDR3 DNA follows: TGTAACACCCTGAGCGGGGGGCCCGCCCCGGAGACCCAGTACTTC.

This clonotype was seen a handful of times. This chain joins TRBV29-1 and TRBJ2-7; 7 bases line up with TRBD1. CDR1 is SQVTM and CDR2 is ANQGSEA in the germline V gene. The CDR3 spans 14 residues. J was trimmed by 0 bases and V by 6 bases; bases with no gene match: 8. The CDR3 DNA reads TGCAGCGTGCTGGGACAGACCCTCTCCTACGAGCAGTACTTC. Translating gives CSVLGQTLSYEQYF.

The chain carries TRBV5-8 and TRBJ2-3; the match to TRBD2 covers 12 bases. CDR3 length equals 23 residues. Trimming at V came to 0 bases and at J to 0 bases, leaving 20 bases not matched to a gene. In germline, CDR1 is SGHTS, CDR2 YDEGEE. The CDR3 loop is CASSLVATSGSRSIITSTDTQYF. DNA of the CDR3: TGTGCCAGCAGCTTGGTGGCGACTAGCGGGAGTCGCTCGATTATTACTAGCACAGATACGCAGTATTTT.

The chain combines TRBV13 with TRBJ1-1; no firm D call. Trimming removed 4 bases from V and 8 bases from J, with 17 bases in between. Germline assignment: CDR1 PRHDT and CDR2 FYEKMQ (reference sequence). The CDR3 has 14 residues. CDR3 nucleotides: TGTGCCAGCAGCTCCCAGACCCACCCCACCGAAGCTTTCTTT. Translated, it gives CASSSQTHPTEAFF.

V is TRBV18 and J is TRBJ2-7; D uncertain. From germline, CDR1 is KGHSH and CDR2 LQKENI. Trimming pared 2 bases from V and 2 bases from J, leaving 10 bases between. The CDR3 is made up of 14 amino acids. The CDR3 region has the DNA TGTGCCAGCTCACCATCGGCAGGCCCCTACGAGCAGTACTTC. Translation gives CASSPSAGPYEQYF.

This clonotype occurred a few times. The chain uses TRBV9 and TRBJ1-2, with no clear D. The ends were cut back, 4 bases at V and 4 bases at J, with 14 bases in the middle. This CDR3 region has 14 residues. CDR1 is SGDLS and CDR2 is YYNGEE in the germline V gene. For the CDR3, the DNA is TGTGCCAGCAGCCCAGCTCGTTCAGCCTATGGCTACACCTTC. It is translated as CASSPARSAYGYTF.

This clonotype was seen more than once but under ten times. The chain recombines TRBV29-1 with TRBJ1-1; no clear D. Per germline, CDR1 SQVTM and CDR2 ANQGSEA. V shed 4 bases and J shed 5 bases, with 5 bases lying between them. The CDR3 length is 10 residues. CDR3 bases: TGCAGCGTTGGCCGGACTGAAGCTTTCTTT. Translation: CSVGRTEAFF.

This clonotype was detected a few times. DNA of the CDR3: TGCAGTGCTAGAGATCTTTGGGGAGGCTCCTACGAGCAGTACTTC. Its protein product is CSARDLWGGSYEQYF. V is TRBV20-1 and J is TRBJ2-7, with D possibly TRBD2 on 6 matching bases. There are 15 residues in the CDR3. CDR1 DFQATT and CDR2 SNEGSKA come from the germline V gene (reference sequence). V lost 0 bases and J lost 0, with 12 bases in between.